These 12 T cell receptor beta chains came from one sample sequenced in a study of T cell responses to AZD1222 COVID-19 vaccine. Profiled with immunoSEQ multiplex PCR; TCRdb holds only in-frame clones, not every one. In the table there are about 94,000 clones, roughly 85% of which are singletons. The material was peripheral blood, obtained 28 days after the second AZD1222 dose. Receptor source: an adult who received the AZD1222 COVID-19 vaccine.

This sequence joins TRBV28 and TRBJ1-3; 8 bases are shared with TRBD1. The CDR3 contains 15 residues. The J segment lost 4 bases and the V segment lost 6 bases, leaving 8 bases of the junction unmatched. From germline, CDR1 is MDHEN and CDR2 SYDVKM. The CDR3 reads CASRTQGAGGNTIYF. In DNA, the CDR3 is TGTGCCAGCAGAACTCAGGGGGCAGGAGGAAACACCATATATTTT. The variable domain in full, with the rest retrieved from reference TRBV28 and TRBJ1-3, is DVKVTQSSRYLVKRTGEKVFLECVQDMDHENMFWYRQDPGLGLRLIYFSYDVKMKEKGDIPEGYSVSREKKERFSLILESASTNQTSMYLCASRTQGAGGNTIYFGEGSWLTVV.

This clone has just one count. The chain carries TRBV30 and TRBJ1-5; the D is unclear. Germline CDR1 GTSNPN, CDR2 SVGIG (reference sequence). The CDR3 length is 13 residues. V was cut by 2 bases and J by 0 bases, with 5 bases left in between. This chain's CDR3 is CAWSLASNQPQHF. The CDR3 DNA follows: TGTGCCTGGAGTCTGGCTAGCAATCAGCCCCAGCATTTT.

The genes are TRBV12-3 or TRBV12-4 and TRBJ1-2; D remains unclear. The CDR3 extends over 13 amino acids. V shed 7 bases and J shed 2 bases, with 11 bases lying between them. The CDR3 loop reads CASTSFTNYGYTF. The CDR3 DNA reads TGTGCCAGCACCTCCTTTACGAACTATGGCTACACCTTC.

This clone was observed a handful of times. The chain employs TRBV19 and TRBJ2-3; 9 nucleotides agree with TRBD1. Trimming cost V 6 bases and J 1 base; bases outside gene matches: 8. The CDR3 totals 16 residues. In germline, CDR1 is LNHDA, CDR2 SQIVND (reference sequence). The CDR3 loop reads CASSAPGQGRTDTQYF. The CDR3 DNA reads as TGTGCCAGTAGCGCCCCGGGACAGGGCCGCACAGATACGCAGTATTTT.

The rearrangement joins TRBV28 to TRBJ1-1, with D unclear. The V and J ends lost 6 bases and 0 bases respectively, with 5 bases between them. CDR3 length equals 12 residues. Germline CDR1 reads MDHEN; CDR2 reads SYDVKM. The CDR3 nucleotides read TGTGCCAGCAGCCTCATGAACACTGAAGCTTTCTTT. Translation gives CASSLMNTEAFF.

There are a few counts of this clone. The chain joins TRBV28 to TRBJ2-7; 7 nucleotides match TRBD1. V shed 5 bases, J shed 4 bases, and the junction held 11 bases outside the gene matches. Germline loops: CDR1 MDHEN, CDR2 SYDVKM. The CDR3 sequence is 15 residues long. The CDR3 sequence is CASSLSRDSPYEQYF. The CDR3 region has the DNA TGTGCCAGCAGTCTCTCCCGGGACAGTCCGTACGAGCAGTACTTC.

The J gene is TRBJ1-3, the V gene TRBV18, with a possible D match to TRBD1 (6 bases). The germline V and J ends were trimmed by 3 bases and 0 bases, with 18 bases remaining between them. The length of the CDR3 is 18 residues. In germline, CDR1 is KGHSH, CDR2 LQKENI. CDR3 sequence (DNA): TGTGCCAGCTCACCCTCCTTAGGACAGCTTTTCTCTGGAAACACCATATATTTT. Protein: CASSPSLGQLFSGNTIYF.

The chain recombines TRBV7-2 with TRBJ1-1; D is uncertain. CDR1 SGHTA and CDR2 FQGNSA come from the germline V gene. This CDR3 is 14 amino acids long. Between the trimmed V and J ends, which lost 3 bases and 1 base, there was a span of 9 bases. CDR3 sequence (DNA): TGTGCCAGCAGCTTCGATGACAAGAACACTGAAGCTTTCTTT. It is translated as CASSFDDKNTEAFF.

The V and J genes are TRBV19 and TRBJ2-5; 9 bases are a match to TRBD1. In germline, CDR1 is LNHDA, CDR2 SQIVND (reference sequence). The trim removed 4 bases at V and 1 base at J, leaving 4 bases unmatched. The CDR3 runs to 15 residues. CDR3 coding DNA: TGTGCCAGTAGTAGACCGACAGGGGGCCAAGAGACCCAGTACTTC. Translating it yields CASSRPTGGQETQYF.

Turning to this clone: This specimen includes other DNA sequences encoding the same CDR3. The V gene is TRBV4-2, the J gene TRBJ2-2; D unresolved. The V end was cut by 1 base, the J end by 7 bases, with 4 bases between. Germline CDR1 LGHNA, CDR2 YNFKEQ. The CDR3 is made up of 12 amino acids. The CDR3 loop reads CASSQVSGELFF. CDR3 sequence (DNA): TGTGCCAGCAGCCAAGTTAGCGGGGAGCTGTTTTTT.

The table lists this clone with many counts. The chain uses TRBV5-4 and TRBJ1-2; 10 positions match TRBD1. CDR3 length: 14 amino acids. Germline V gives CDR1 SGHNT, CDR2 YYREEE (reference sequence). Trimming cost V 4 bases and J 8 bases; bases outside gene matches: 8. The DNA for the CDR3 is TGTGCCAGCAGCGTACCCGGGACAGGGGACGGCTACACCTTC. Encoded protein: CASSVPGTGDGYTF. Looking up the rest from reference TRBV5-4 and TRBJ1-2 gives the full variable domain: ETGVTQSPTHLIKTRGQQVTLRCSSQSGHNTVSWYQQALGQGPQFIFQYYREEENGRGNFPPRFSGLQFPNYSSELNVNALELDDSALYLCASSVPGTGDGYTFGSGTRLTVV.

This sequence joins TRBV9 and TRBJ2-2; D is unresolved. Germline V gives CDR1 SGDLS, CDR2 YYNGEE. The CDR3 has 16 residues. V lost 0 bases and J 3 bases, leaving 12 bases between the germline ends. Written as DNA, the CDR3 is TGTGCCAGCAGCGTAGACCACTCGACGTACACCGGGGAGCTGTTTTTT. Protein sequence: CASSVDHSTYTGELFF.